These 21 T cell receptor beta chains share one sample of origin, sequenced in a study of blood T cell repertoires in COVID-19. Assay used: immunoSEQ multiplex PCR; TCRdb lists only in-frame clones, some missing. The sample has a few hundred thousand clones, approximately 90% seen once. Sequencing input: peripheral blood. Receptor source: a woman aged 50 to 60 with COVID-19, enrolled during active disease.

The rearrangement joins TRBV2 to TRBJ1-5; D ambiguous. The CDR3 consists of 15 residues. Germline V gives CDR1 SNHLY, CDR2 FYNNEI. The V and J ends lost 3 bases and 5 bases respectively, with 14 bases between them. The CDR3 DNA follows: TGTGCCAGCAGTGAGATGAGAGGCTCTCATCAGCCCCAGCATTTT. Protein sequence: CASSEMRGSHQPQHF. Complete variable domain (other parts from reference TRBV2 and TRBJ1-5): EPEVTQTPSHQVTQMGQEVILRCVPISNHLYFYWYRQILGQKVEFLVSFYNNEISEKSEIFDDQFSVERPDGSNFTLKIRSTKLEDSAMYFCASSEMRGSHQPQHFGDGTRLSIL.

The rearrangement joins TRBV5-1 to TRBJ1-4, with D hard to call. CDR1 and CDR2 from the germline V gene are SGHRS and YFSETQ. The CDR3 sequence is 12 residues long. V dropped 4 bases and J dropped 7 bases, with 8 bases sitting between them. CDR3 region: CASSPSGEKLFF. CDR3 bases: TGCGCCAGCAGCCCTTCCGGTGAAAAACTGTTTTTT.

The chain joins TRBV4-1 to TRBJ2-3; 9 bases line up with TRBD1. Germline V CDR1 and CDR2: MGHRA, YSYEKL. J lost 1 base, V lost 3 bases, and 14 bases had no gene match. The CDR3 extends over 19 amino acids. In nucleotides, the CDR3 is TGCGCCAGCAGCCACCCCCGGGACAGGGACGCCGGGGGCACAGATACGCAGTATTTT. Amino acid sequence: CASSHPRDRDAGGTDTQYF.

The rearrangement uses TRBV5-1 and TRBJ2-3, with 9 bases lining up with TRBD1. CDR1 is SGHRS, CDR2 YFSETQ, per germline. The V gene end was trimmed by 4 bases and the J gene end by 5 bases; junction bases not matched to a gene: 5. The CDR3 is made up of 14 amino acids. Here the CDR3 DNA reads TGCGCCAGCAGCGCGGGACAGGGAAGAGATACGCAGTATTTT. Translating gives CASSAGQGRDTQYF.

The chain couples TRBV19 to TRBJ1-5, with D maybe TRBD1 (6 bases). Germline CDR1 is LNHDA and CDR2 is SQIVND (reference sequence). CDR3 size: 15 residues. V lost 6 bases and J 1 base, leaving 13 bases between the germline ends. The DNA for the CDR3 is TGTGCCAGTAGGCATGGGGGGGCGAGCAATCAGCCCCAGCATTTT. Protein product: CASRHGGASNQPQHF.

The chain couples TRBV27 to TRBJ2-5; TRBD1 aligns across 9 bases. Germline loops: CDR1 MNHEY, CDR2 SMNVEV (reference sequence). There are 13 residues in the CDR3. V dropped 6 bases and J dropped 5; count of bases not matched to a gene: 4. The CDR3: CASRQGAWETQYF. For the CDR3, the DNA is TGTGCCAGCAGACAGGGGGCGTGGGAGACCCAGTACTTC.

The chain recombines TRBV18 with TRBJ1-4; D unresolved. V was pared by 3 bases and J by 0 bases, with 8 bases between. CDR1 and CDR2 (germline): KGHSH, LQKENI. The CDR3 sequence is 15 residues long. Here the CDR3 reads CASSPGHATNEKLFF. CDR3 sequence (DNA): TGTGCCAGCTCACCTGGGCATGCAACTAATGAAAAACTGTTTTTT.

V and J are TRBV5-1 and TRBJ1-3; maybe TRBD1 (6 bases). The CDR3 runs to 16 residues. Between the trimmed V and J ends, which lost 4 bases and 2 bases, there was a span of 16 bases. Germline V gene data show CDR1 as SGHRS and CDR2 as YFSETQ. CDR3: CASSVSGDWPGNTIYF. The DNA for the CDR3 is TGCGCCAGCAGCGTGTCAGGGGATTGGCCTGGAAACACCATATATTTT.

The J gene is TRBJ1-2, the V gene TRBV5-1; D gene ambiguous. CDR3 size: 14 residues. Germline-derived CDR1 and CDR2 are SGHRS and YFSETQ. The ends were cut back, 4 bases at V and 7 bases at J, with 17 bases in the middle. In nucleotides, the CDR3 is TGCGCCAGCAGCCTCCGTGGGATGGAGGGTGGCTACACCTTC. It translates to CASSLRGMEGGYTF.

The CDR3 loop is CASSEDRGNSPLHF. The CDR3 DNA reads TGTGCCAGCAGCGAAGACAGGGGAAATTCACCCCTCCACTTT. The chain uses TRBV25-1 and TRBJ1-6; the match to TRBD1 covers 8 bases. Germline trimming cut 6 bases from V and 7 bases from J; bases unmatched to any gene: 5. The CDR3 is made up of 14 amino acids. The germline gives CDR1 MGHDK, CDR2 SYGVNS. The full variable domain, rest sourced from reference TRBV25-1 and TRBJ1-6, is EADIYQTPRYLVIGTGKKITLECSQTMGHDKMYWYQQDPGMELHLIHYSYGVNSTEKGDLSSESTVSRIRTEHFPLTLESARPSHTSQYLCASSEDRGNSPLHFGNGTRLTVT.

This chain joins TRBV30 and TRBJ2-7, with D possibly TRBD2 on 5 matching bases. Germline loops: CDR1 GTSNPN, CDR2 SVGIG (reference sequence). Trimming cost V 5 bases and J 2 bases, with 16 bases left between them. This CDR3 is 14 amino acids long. The CDR3 DNA reads TGTGCCTGGGGCTTAGGACTCGGGCCCTACGAGCAGTACTTC. It yields the protein CAWGLGLGPYEQYF.

The rearrangement uses TRBV18 and TRBJ2-2; 10 bases match TRBD2. The V gene's germline CDR1 is KGHSH and CDR2 LQKENI. Trimming at V came to 6 bases and at J to 7 bases, leaving 8 bases not matched to a gene. CDR3 length: 15 residues. The DNA for the CDR3 is TGTGCCAGCTCCGCGGGACTAGCGTCTCTCGGGGAGCTGTTTTTT. Protein: CASSAGLASLGELFF.

The chain combines TRBV30 with TRBJ1-6; D possibly corresponds to TRBD1 (6 bases). This CDR3 is 15 amino acids long. Germline CDR1 is GTSNPN and CDR2 is SVGIG (reference sequence). Between the trimmed V and J ends, which lost 4 bases and 7 bases, there was a span of 17 bases. In DNA, the CDR3 is TGTGCCTGGAATTCTATGGTCCAGGGGAATTCACCCCTCCACTTT. Its protein is CAWNSMVQGNSPLHF.

CDR3 nucleotides: TGTGCCACCCGGGGACTAGCGGGGGGTGATACGCAGTATTTT. Residues: CATRGLAGGDTQYF. V usage is TRBV24-1 and J usage is TRBJ2-3, with 15 positions matching TRBD2. CDR3 size: 14 residues. CDR1 and CDR2 from the germline V gene are KGHDR and SFDVKD. The V and J ends lost 9 bases and 6 bases, in that order; junction bases with no gene match: 3.

The chain is built from TRBV6-5 and TRBJ1-1, with TRBD1 identical over 8 bases. The germline V gene encodes CDR1 MNHEY and CDR2 SVGAGI. The ends lost 6 bases at V and 4 bases at J; junction bases unmatched: 4. The CDR3 is 13 residues long. DNA of the CDR3: TGTGCCAGCAGCACGGACAGGGTCACTGAAGCTTTCTTT. This codes for CASSTDRVTEAFF.

This chain uses TRBV3-1 (or the pseudogene TRBV3-2) with TRBJ2-2, with D possibly matching TRBD2 (7 bases). The CDR3 has 15 amino acids. Per germline, CDR1 LGHDT and CDR2 YNNKEL (reference sequence). V shed 4 bases and J shed 0 bases, with 9 bases lying between them. Written as DNA, the CDR3 is TGTGCCAGCAGCCGAGGGGGGGCGAACACCGGGGAGCTGTTTTTT. It encodes CASSRGGANTGELFF.

This clone was counted only a few times. The V gene is TRBV10-3, the J gene TRBJ1-2; a weak D match, TRBD1 (6 bases). The V end was cut by 6 bases, the J end by 1 base, with 12 bases between. The CDR3 extends over 14 amino acids. Looked up from germline, CDR1 is ENHRY and CDR2 is SYGVKD. CDR3 protein: CAISADSLNYGYTF. As DNA, the CDR3 is TGTGCCATCAGCGCGGACAGCCTTAACTATGGCTACACCTTC.

The CDR3 protein is CASSADIVDRGNSPLHF. The CDR3 DNA is TGTGCCAGCAGCGCAGACATTGTAGACAGGGGCAATTCACCCCTCCACTTT. The rearrangement uses TRBV14 and TRBJ1-6; 8 nucleotides match TRBD1. V lost 5 bases and J lost 7; bases outside the gene matches: 13. The CDR3 length is 17 residues. Germline CDR1 is SGHDN and CDR2 is FVKESK.

This chain connects TRBV15 to TRBJ1-5; 7 nucleotides line up with TRBD1. This CDR3 spans 16 amino acids. With 1 base clipped from V and 1 base from J, the junction kept 4 bases outside the gene matches. Germline CDR1 and CDR2: LNHNV and YYDKDF (reference sequence). The CDR3 sequence is CATSRGGQLSNQPQHF. The CDR3 coding sequence is TGTGCCACCAGCAGAGGGGGACAGCTCAGCAATCAGCCCCAGCATTTT.

J is TRBJ1-1 and V is TRBV6-6; D is perhaps TRBD1 (5 bases). Germline values: CDR1 MNHNY, CDR2 SVGAGI (reference sequence). The CDR3 runs to 13 residues. V lost 5 bases, J lost 7 bases, and 14 bases lay in between. This chain's CDR3 is CASSGWGDGEAFF. CDR3 coding DNA: TGTGCCAGCAGTGGGTGGGGGGATGGTGAAGCTTTCTTT.

The rearrangement joins TRBV6-7 to TRBJ2-1; 7 bases are a match to TRBD2. TRBV6-7 is an ORF for which the function is uncertain. Germline trimming cut 6 bases from V and 8 bases from J; bases unmatched to any gene: 10. CDR3 length: 14 residues. The CDR3 region has the DNA TGTGCCAGCAGAGTTCGGGGGGATAGTTATGAGCAGTTCTTC. Protein: CASRVRGDSYEQFF.